The 26 T cell receptor beta chains below all came from one sample that was sequenced in a study of T cell changes during pregnancy in multiple sclerosis (dated by TCRdb to between 2018 and 2021). Receptor amplification or capture employed the immunoSEQ multiplex PCR assay. TCRdb holds this immuneACCESS table with in-frame rearrangements only. Some clones are missing; in checked studies, unresolved V genes explain under half, and the rest has no known cause. For this sample there are about 59,000 clones; around 90% appear just once. The ten largest clones add up to around 0.81% of the sample. The sequencing here drew on peripheral blood, taken before pregnancy. The receptors here all came from a female donor with multiple sclerosis, enrolled in a pregnancy study.

The V and J genes are TRBV6-5 and TRBJ1-2; D unresolved. The V end was cut by 0 bases, the J end by 4 bases, with 9 bases between. The germline CDR1 and CDR2 sequences are MNHEY and SVGAGI. The CDR3 length is 14 residues. CDR3 bases: TGTGCCAGCAGTTACTCAGCGCAACTCTATGGCTACACCTTC. Translating it yields CASSYSAQLYGYTF.

The chain links TRBV7-9 to TRBJ1-4, with unresolved D. V was shortened by 2 bases and J by 5 bases, with 12 bases between the two germline ends. Germline lookup yields CDR1 SEHNR and CDR2 FQNEAQ (reference sequence). The CDR3 length is 15 residues. The CDR3 nucleotides are TGTGCCAGCAGCTTAAGACTTTCGGTCAATGAAAAACTGTTTTTT. It codes for CASSLRLSVNEKLFF.

This chain's CDR3 is CATSRDPRDRHYGYTF. DNA of the CDR3: TGTGCCACCAGCAGAGACCCCCGGGACAGACACTATGGCTACACCTTC. The rearrangement links TRBV15 to TRBJ1-2; 7 bases are shared with TRBD1. The CDR3 loop spans 16 amino acids. V lost 0 bases and J lost 3; bases outside the gene matches: 7. Per germline, CDR1 LNHNV and CDR2 YYDKDF (reference sequence).

The gene calls are TRBV5-6 and TRBJ1-2; D is ambiguous. From germline, CDR1 is SGHDT and CDR2 YYEEEE. The CDR3 totals 13 residues. V was trimmed by 2 bases and J by 7 bases, leaving 12 bases between them. The CDR3 nucleotides read TGTGCCAGCAGCTTCGGGAGTCATGGTGGCTACACCTTC. This codes for CASSFGSHGGYTF. The complete variable domain, with remaining parts taken from reference TRBV5-6 and TRBJ1-2, reads DAGVTQSPTHLIKTRGQQVTLRCSPKSGHDTVSWYQQALGQGPQFIFQYYEEEERQRGNFPDRFSGHQFPNYSSELNVNALLLGDSALYLCASSFGSHGGYTFGSGTRLTVV.

This clone was seen only once. The rearrangement joins TRBV5-1 to TRBJ1-1; possibly TRBD1 for D (5 bases). This CDR3 region has 13 residues. V was clipped by 2 bases and J by 8 bases, with 13 bases between them. Germline V gene lookup returns CDR1 SGHRS and CDR2 YFSETQ. CDR3 nucleotide sequence: TGCGCCAGCAGCTTCCGGACAAAGGCGGAAGCTTTCTTT. Its translation: CASSFRTKAEAFF. Supplemented by reference TRBV5-1 and TRBJ1-1, the full variable domain reads KAGVTQTPRYLIKTRGQQVTLSCSPISGHRSVSWYQQTPGQGLQFLFEYFSETQRNKGNFPGRFSGRQFSNSRSEMNVSTLELGDSALYLCASSFRTKAEAFFGQGTRLTVV.

This clone was seen only once. The rearrangement joins TRBV14 to TRBJ1-2; D is undetermined. This CDR3 is 13 amino acids long. V shed 1 base and J shed 2 bases, with 5 bases lying between them. The germline CDR1 and CDR2 sequences are SGHDN and FVKESK. CDR3 DNA: TGTGCCAGCAGCCAAGGCACAAACTATGGCTACACCTTC. As protein: CASSQGTNYGYTF.

This chain connects TRBV2 to TRBJ2-2; possible D gene TRBD2, 5 bases. CDR3 length equals 14 residues. Germline V gene sequence: CDR1 SNHLY, CDR2 FYNNEI. The V end lost 4 bases, the J end lost 5 bases, and 11 bases lay between the germline ends. The CDR3 region has the DNA TGTGCCAGCAGTGCGAATAGAGGGACCGGGGAGCTGTTTTTT. It is translated as CASSANRGTGELFF.

The chain links TRBV6-5 to TRBJ1-5, with TRBD1 identical over 8 bases. From germline, CDR1 is MNHEY and CDR2 SVGAGI. J was trimmed by 5 bases and V by 2 bases; bases with no gene match: 5. The CDR3 extends over 15 amino acids. CDR3 loop: CASSYRTGLDQPQHF. CDR3 sequence (DNA): TGTGCCAGCAGTTACAGGACAGGGCTGGATCAGCCCCAGCATTTT.

The chain recombines TRBV6-6 with TRBJ1-2; D gene unclear. The CDR3 is 12 residues long. V was shortened by 3 bases and J by 4 bases, with 6 bases between the two germline ends. Per the germline V gene, CDR1 is MNHNY and CDR2 is SVGAGI (reference sequence). CDR3 in amino acids: CASSYRSYGYTF. In DNA, the CDR3 is TGTGCCAGCAGTTATCGCAGCTATGGCTACACCTTC.

V and J are TRBV7-9 and TRBJ2-7; possible D gene TRBD1, 6 bases. Germline CDR1 SEHNR, CDR2 FQNEAQ (reference sequence). The CDR3 loop spans 14 amino acids. V lost 5 bases, J lost 5 bases, and 16 bases lay in between. CDR3 region: CASSPYSGTNEQYF. CDR3 DNA sequence: TGTGCCAGCAGCCCGTACTCCGGGACAAACGAGCAGTACTTC. Together with reference TRBV7-9 and TRBJ2-7, the CDR3 gives the full variable domain: DTGVSQNPRHKITKRGQNVTFRCDPISEHNRLYWYRQTLGQGPEFLTYFQNEAQLEKSRLLSDRFSAERPKGSFSTLEIQRTEQGDSAMYLCASSPYSGTNEQYFGPGTRLTVT.

This chain joins TRBV5-8 and TRBJ2-1, with TRBD2 as a possible D gene (5 bases). CDR3 length: 13 amino acids. Germline V gene sequence: CDR1 SGHTS, CDR2 YDEGEE. Trimming cost V 1 base and J 6 bases, with 8 bases left between them. This CDR3 is CASSLPSGNEQFF. CDR3 coding DNA: TGTGCCAGCAGCTTGCCAAGCGGCAATGAGCAGTTCTTC.

This sequence joins TRBV2 and TRBJ2-4; tentative D call: TRBD1 (7 bases). Deletions cut 6 bases from V and 8 bases from J, with 17 bases between. CDR1 is SNHLY, CDR2 FYNNEI, per germline. The CDR3 length is 14 residues. CDR3 in DNA: TGTGCCAGCAGCGTTTACAGGGGAGGTGACATTCAGTACTTC. This translates into CASSVYRGGDIQYF.

The chain links TRBV5-6 to TRBJ2-7; D unclear. V lost 0 bases and J 4 bases, leaving 5 bases between the germline ends. CDR3 length: 12 amino acids. CDR1 SGHDT and CDR2 YYEEEE come from the germline V gene. The DNA of the CDR3 is TGTGCCAGCAGCTTGGCCAGGTACGAGCAGTACTTC. Encoded protein: CASSLARYEQYF.

J is TRBJ2-4 and V is TRBV6-1; weak D call: TRBD1 (7 bases). Trimming pared 3 bases from V and 3 bases from J, leaving 12 bases between. This CDR3 contains 15 residues. Germline V gene data show CDR1 as MNHNS and CDR2 as SASEGT. CDR3: CASSDGQGGKNIQYF. The CDR3 coding sequence is TGTGCCAGCAGTGACGGGCAGGGGGGCAAAAACATTCAGTACTTC.

The chain combines TRBV6-4 with TRBJ2-1; 8 bases map to TRBD2. Trimming at V came to 2 bases and at J to 3 bases, leaving 3 bases not matched to a gene. Germline values: CDR1 MRHNA, CDR2 SNTAGT. The CDR3 is 15 amino acids. The CDR3 loop is CASSDEAGGYNEQFF. The DNA of the CDR3 is TGTGCCAGCAGTGACGAGGCGGGGGGCTACAATGAGCAGTTCTTC.

This clone has just a few counts. This chain uses TRBV5-1 with TRBJ1-2; possibly TRBD1 for D (6 bases). Germline loops: CDR1 SGHRS, CDR2 YFSETQ. The CDR3 contains 15 residues. V lost 8 bases and J 6 bases, leaving 23 bases between the germline ends. CDR3 in DNA: TGCGCCAGTACTGCGGGGGTCCGGGGGCTGGATGGCTACACCTTC. Its translation is CASTAGVRGLDGYTF.

The chain couples TRBV4-3 to TRBJ1-4; 8 bases match TRBD1. Germline-derived CDR1 and CDR2 are LGHNA and YSLEER. The CDR3 length is 15 residues. Trimming took 4 bases from V and 1 from J; bases not matched to a gene: 2. As DNA, the CDR3 is TGCGCCAGCAGCCGAACAGGGGGAACTAATGAAAAACTGTTTTTT. Protein product: CASSRTGGTNEKLFF.

This clone was observed a few times. This chain uses TRBV27 with TRBJ1-5; 8 bases are shared with TRBD1. The CDR3 sequence is 14 residues long. The germline V gene has CDR1 MNHEY and CDR2 SMNVEV (reference sequence). After removal of 5 bases from V and 6 bases from J, the junction contained 6 bases not matched to a gene. CDR3 sequence (DNA): TGTGCCAGCAGTGATGCAGGGGGCCTTCAGCCCCAGCATTTT. Translation: CASSDAGGLQPQHF.

The rearrangement joins TRBV18 to TRBJ1-5; tentative D call: TRBD1 (6 bases). CDR1 is KGHSH and CDR2 is LQKENI in the germline V gene. Trimming left V 4 bases short and J 6 bases short, with 16 bases between. The CDR3 is made up of 15 amino acids. The CDR3 coding sequence is TGTGCCAGCTCACTCCAGAGGGGGGGCGGTCAGCCCCAGCATTTT. Protein: CASSLQRGGGQPQHF.

This chain connects TRBV7-9 to TRBJ2-7, with D possibly matching TRBD2 (7 bases). The V end lost 1 base, the J end lost 0 bases, and 10 bases lay between the germline ends. The germline gives CDR1 SEHNR, CDR2 FQNEAQ (reference sequence). CDR3 length: 15 residues. CDR3 sequence: CASSLGRGASYEQYF. The CDR3 DNA reads as TGTGCCAGCAGCTTAGGACGGGGGGCCTCCTACGAGCAGTACTTC.

Within the sample, this clone is medium-sized. This rearrangement joins TRBV6-4 to TRBJ2-3; the match to TRBD2 covers 9 bases. V lost 3 bases and J lost 2; bases outside the gene matches: 0. Per germline, CDR1 MRHNA and CDR2 SNTAGT. The CDR3 contains 14 residues. The DNA of the CDR3 is TGTGCCAGCAGTGAGGGACTAGCCACAGATACGCAGTATTTT. It is translated as CASSEGLATDTQYF.

The rearrangement joins TRBV18 to TRBJ2-5; D not resolved. The V end was cut by 1 base, the J end by 5 bases, with 5 bases between. Germline V CDR1 and CDR2: KGHSH, LQKENI. CDR3 size: 12 residues. The CDR3 here is CASSPREETQYF. The CDR3 coding sequence is TGTGCCAGCTCACCACGTGAGGAGACCCAGTACTTC.

This clone was found once. This rearrangement joins TRBV5-6 to TRBJ2-3; D possibly corresponds to TRBD2 (7 bases). The CDR3 totals 14 residues. The germline gives CDR1 SGHDT, CDR2 YYEEEE. Trimming cost V 4 bases and J 4 bases, with 13 bases left between them. The DNA of the CDR3 is TGTGCCAGCAGCCCGGGGGGCTTCGCAGATACGCAGTATTTT. It translates to CASSPGGFADTQYF.

This chain links TRBV5-4 with TRBJ2-5; 9 bases map to TRBD1. The CDR3 is made up of 16 amino acids. V shed 2 bases and J 1 base; nucleotides not matched to a gene: 6. Germline CDR1 is SGHNT and CDR2 is YYREEE (reference sequence). The CDR3 here is CASSFAPTGGQETQYF. The CDR3 region has the DNA TGTGCCAGCAGCTTTGCACCGACAGGGGGCCAAGAGACCCAGTACTTC.

The rearrangement links TRBV19 to TRBJ2-7; maybe TRBD1 (5 bases). The CDR3 spans 14 residues. The germline V and J ends were trimmed by 1 base and 2 bases, with 9 bases remaining between them. Germline values: CDR1 LNHDA, CDR2 SQIVND (reference sequence). This CDR3 is CASSIGMGPYEQYF. As DNA, the CDR3 is TGTGCCAGTAGTATAGGAATGGGGCCCTACGAGCAGTACTTC.

The chain is built from TRBV10-3 and TRBJ1-1; D may be TRBD1 (5 bases). Germline loops: CDR1 ENHRY, CDR2 SYGVKD. This CDR3 has 13 residues. Trimming removed 6 bases at V and 0 bases at J, with 8 bases between. CDR3 amino acids: CAISRVLNTEAFF. The CDR3 DNA reads TGTGCCATCAGCAGGGTACTGAACACTGAAGCTTTCTTT.